The present TCR beta chain was sequenced within a study of cytomegalovirus exposure and HLA in healthy donors. Primers included in the PCR were 60 Vbeta and 13 Jbeta primers. This table comes from immunoSEQ multiplex PCR, and its TCRdb copy is limited to in-frame clones, with some not included. Of 130,000 to 150,000 clones in the sample, 80% were seen once. This CDR3 has 13 residues. V gave up 6 bases and J gave up 3 bases, with 10 bases separating them. Germline assignment: CDR1 MNHEY and CDR2 SMNVEV (reference sequence). This chain joins TRBV27 and TRBJ2-3; D uncertain. The TCR originated in a male donor in good health and CMV-seropositive. The sequenced sample was PBMCs. In nucleotides, the CDR3 is TGTGCCAGCAGCTCTCAAGCTACAGATACGCAGTATTTT. Encoded protein: CASSSQATDTQYF.